What follows are 21 T cell receptor beta chains derived from one specimen sequenced in a study of blood T cell repertoires in COVID-19. Clones were sequenced by immunoSEQ multiplex PCR, and TCRdb holds only the in-frame ones, with some missing. The sample carries approximately 290,000 clones, approximately 93% recorded once. Material for sequencing was peripheral blood. These receptors came from a woman in her thirties with COVID-19, enrolled during active disease.

The rearrangement links TRBV5-5 to TRBJ2-5; 9 bases are a match to TRBD1. The CDR3 runs 16 residues. J was trimmed by 5 bases and V by 3 bases; bases with no gene match: 11. Germline V gene sequence: CDR1 SGHKS, CDR2 YYEKEE (reference sequence). This CDR3 reads CASSSLLQGAVETQYF. DNA for the CDR3: TGTGCCAGCAGCTCTCTACTACAGGGGGCTGTGGAGACCCAGTACTTC.

The chain couples TRBV12-3 or TRBV12-4 to TRBJ1-2; D gene unclear. The CDR3 covers 12 residues. The V gene lost 5 bases and the J gene lost 4 bases, with 8 bases spanning the gap. This CDR3 is CASSRDFYGYTF. The CDR3, as DNA: TGTGCCAGCAGTCGAGATTTCTATGGCTACACCTTC.

The chain combines TRBV19 with TRBJ2-3; D not resolved. V lost 4 bases to trimming and J lost 2 bases, with 10 bases between them. The germline V gene encodes CDR1 LNHDA and CDR2 SQIVND (reference sequence). The length of the CDR3 is 14 residues. The CDR3 sequence is CASSTTSNTDTQYF. As DNA, the CDR3 is TGTGCCAGTAGTACGACTTCAAACACAGATACGCAGTATTTT. Combining the CDR3 with reference TRBV19 and TRBJ2-3 gives the whole variable domain DGGITQSPKYLFRKEGQNVTLSCEQNLNHDAMYWYRQDPGQGLRLIYYSQIVNDFQKGDIAEGYSVSREKKESFPLTVTSAQKNPTAFYLCASSTTSNTDTQYFGPGTRLTVL.

The chain links TRBV5-1 to TRBJ2-2; D uncertain. Trimming stripped 4 bases from V and 0 bases from J, with 10 bases between. CDR3 size: 15 residues. Germline lookup yields CDR1 SGHRS and CDR2 YFSETQ. The CDR3 sequence is CASSLLSSNTGELFF. In DNA, the CDR3 is TGCGCCAGCAGCCTACTAAGCTCGAACACCGGGGAGCTGTTTTTT.

V is TRBV12-5 and J is TRBJ2-6; D is undetermined. V was trimmed by 2 bases and J by 0 bases, leaving 5 bases between them. Germline V lookup: CDR1 LGHNT, CDR2 FRNRAP. The CDR3 runs to 15 residues. The CDR3 DNA reads as TGTGCTAGTGGTTTGTTCTACTCTGGGGCCAACGTCCTGACTTTC. The encoded protein is CASGLFYSGANVLTF.

Relative to its sample, this clone is medium-sized. The chain uses TRBV5-6 and TRBJ2-7, with 7 bases identical to TRBD1. CDR1 and CDR2 from the germline V gene are SGHDT and YYEEEE. This CDR3 is 15 amino acids long. V lost 3 bases to trimming and J lost 0 bases; unmatched junction nucleotides: 6. CDR3 nucleotides: TGTGCCAGCAGCTCGCTCTACAGGGGCTCCTACGAGCAGTACTTC. Protein: CASSSLYRGSYEQYF.

V is TRBV7-2 and J is TRBJ1-4; D is perhaps TRBD1 (5 bases). The CDR3 loop spans 14 amino acids. The germline V gene has CDR1 SGHTA and CDR2 FQGNSA. V lost 0 bases and J lost 6, with 8 bases in between. The CDR3 bases are TGTGCCAGCAGCTTAGCTAGGGGATATGAAAAACTGTTTTTT. Protein: CASSLARGYEKLFF.

The CDR3 DNA follows: TGTGCCAGCAGTTACTCAACTAGCGGGCCCCCGAATGAGCAGTTCTTC. Protein product: CASSYSTSGPPNEQFF. The rearrangement links TRBV6-6 to TRBJ2-1; TRBD2 aligns across 9 bases. CDR3 length: 16 residues. V lost 0 bases to trimming and J lost 7 bases; unmatched junction nucleotides: 7. Germline CDR1 and CDR2: MNHNY and SVGAGI (reference sequence).

This chain links TRBV30 with TRBJ1-2, with D unclear. Germline loops: CDR1 GTSNPN, CDR2 SVGIG (reference sequence). The V and J ends lost 0 bases and 8 bases respectively, with 10 bases between them. CDR3 length: 12 amino acids. DNA of the CDR3: TGTGCCTGGAGTGTCGTAGCGAACGGCTACACCTTC. Translating gives CAWSVVANGYTF.

The CDR3: CASGTGQETQYF. CDR3 sequence (DNA): TGTGCCAGCGGGACAGGCCAAGAGACCCAGTACTTC. The rearrangement links TRBV18 to TRBJ2-5; 8 bases fit TRBD1. The CDR3 totals 12 residues. The germline gives CDR1 KGHSH, CDR2 LQKENI. V gave up 8 bases and J gave up 1 base; unmatched junction bases: 0.

The rearrangement uses TRBV7-2 and TRBJ2-5, with a tentative D call TRBD1 (6 bases). Germline-derived CDR1 and CDR2 are SGHTA and FQGNSA. Trimming cost V 5 bases and J 1 base, with 11 bases left between them. The CDR3 contains 14 residues. CDR3 residues: CASSHGQIQETQYF. The DNA for the CDR3 is TGTGCCAGCAGCCACGGACAGATCCAAGAGACCCAGTACTTC. Variable domain in full (rest from reference TRBV7-2 and TRBJ2-5): GAGVSQSPSNKVTEKGKDVELRCDPISGHTALYWYRQSLGQGLEFLIYFQGNSAPDKSGLPSDRFSAERTGGSVSTLTIQRTQQEDSAVYLCASSHGQIQETQYFGPGTRLLVL.

The genes are TRBV30 and TRBJ1-2, with a weak D call TRBD1 (6 bases). This CDR3 has 14 amino acids. The germline CDR1 and CDR2 sequences are GTSNPN and SVGIG (reference sequence). Trimming removed 2 bases at V and 2 bases at J, with 12 bases between. CDR3 amino acids: CAWSPTGQNYGYTF. In DNA, the CDR3 is TGTGCCTGGAGTCCAACGGGACAAAACTATGGCTACACCTTC.

V usage is TRBV28 and J usage is TRBJ1-1; D not certain. Per the germline V gene, CDR1 is MDHEN and CDR2 is SYDVKM. The length of the CDR3 is 16 residues. The V gene lost 4 bases and the J gene lost 0 bases, with 15 bases spanning the gap. This CDR3 is CASSSGWAYMNTEAFF. CDR3 bases: TGTGCCAGCAGTTCAGGCTGGGCTTACATGAACACTGAAGCTTTCTTT.

This clone showed up just once. The chain couples TRBV11-2 to TRBJ2-2; 7 nucleotides match TRBD1. Germline V gives CDR1 SGHAT, CDR2 FQNNGV. The CDR3 sequence is 17 residues long. Germline trimming cut 0 bases from V and 1 base from J; bases unmatched to any gene: 5. This chain's CDR3 is CASSLDLGQMNTGELFF. CDR3 DNA sequence: TGTGCCAGCAGCTTAGATCTGGGACAGATGAACACCGGGGAGCTGTTTTTT. Filled out from reference TRBV11-2 and TRBJ2-2, the complete variable domain reads EAGVAQSPRYKIIEKRQSVAFWCNPISGHATLYWYQQILGQGPKLLIQFQNNGVVDDSQLPKDRFSAERLKGVDSTLKIQPAKLEDSAVYLCASSLDLGQMNTGELFFGEGSRLTVL.

The rearrangement joins TRBV5-1 to TRBJ1-3, with 7 positions matching TRBD1. Trimming removed 4 bases from V and 0 bases from J; junction bases left unmatched: 7. Germline V gene sequence: CDR1 SGHRS, CDR2 YFSETQ. The CDR3 loop spans 16 amino acids. CDR3 in DNA: TGCGCCAGCAGCACAGGACAGGATTTCTCTGGAAACACCATATATTTT. The encoded protein is CASSTGQDFSGNTIYF.

Only one count was recorded for this clone. The V and J genes are TRBV19 and TRBJ1-2; 10 bases are shared with TRBD1. CDR1 and CDR2 (germline): LNHDA, SQIVND (reference sequence). Germline trimming cut 3 bases from V and 6 bases from J; bases unmatched to any gene: 7. CDR3 length equals 15 residues. CDR3 DNA: TGTGCCAGTAGTATGGACCGGGACAGGGGTAATGGCTACACCTTC. Translation gives CASSMDRDRGNGYTF.

The CDR3 loop is CAISGRLEGGQIEAFF. The DNA for the CDR3 is TGTGCCATCAGTGGCCGCCTCGAGGGGGGGCAGATAGAAGCTTTCTTT. This chain connects TRBV10-3 to TRBJ1-1, with D perhaps matching TRBD1 (6 bases). The germline V gene encodes CDR1 ENHRY and CDR2 SYGVKD. Trimming shortened V by 4 bases and J by 8 bases, and 23 bases separated the two germline ends. This CDR3 spans 16 amino acids.

The chain carries TRBV24-1 and TRBJ1-1; D unresolved. Germline assignment: CDR1 KGHDR and CDR2 SFDVKD. The CDR3 runs to 11 residues. Trimming took 5 bases from V and 6 from J, leaving 6 bases between them. CDR3 protein: CATSGHSEAFF. In nucleotides, the CDR3 is TGTGCCACCAGTGGACATTCTGAAGCTTTCTTT.

The chain uses TRBV19 and TRBJ1-5; the D gene is possibly TRBD1 (5 bases). V was pared by 1 base and J by 1 base, with 11 bases between. The CDR3 spans 16 residues. CDR1 LNHDA and CDR2 SQIVND come from the germline V gene (reference sequence). CDR3 in amino acids: CASSIGAGRSNQPQHF. The CDR3 DNA follows: TGTGCCAGTAGTATAGGGGCAGGGAGGAGCAATCAGCCCCAGCATTTT.

The chain recombines TRBV3-1 (or the pseudogene TRBV3-2) with TRBJ2-3, with 9 positions matching TRBD2. V trimming: 0 bases; J trimming: 1 base; junction bases outside the gene matches: 2. Germline CDR1 reads LGHDT; CDR2 reads YNNKEL (reference sequence). The CDR3 runs 16 residues. The CDR3 is CASSQETSGRTDTQYF. CDR3 in DNA: TGTGCCAGCAGCCAAGAGACTAGCGGACGCACAGATACGCAGTATTTT.

V usage is TRBV9 and J usage is TRBJ1-5; a weak D match, TRBD1 (6 bases). The germline V and J ends were trimmed by 4 bases and 4 bases, with 15 bases remaining between them. The V gene's germline CDR1 is SGDLS and CDR2 YYNGEE. CDR3 size: 15 residues. The CDR3 DNA reads TGTGCCAGCAGCCAATCCGGGACAACGAATCAGCCCCAGCATTTT. Translating gives CASSQSGTTNQPQHF.